The next 14 T cell receptor beta chains were all read from a single sample in a study of T cell responses to AZD1222 COVID-19 vaccine. Produced via immunoSEQ multiplex PCR; TCRdb's table is partial and in-frame only. The data show approximately 92,000 clones, with over 80% seen just once and approximately 8.3% held by the top ten. The sequencing here drew on peripheral blood, taken on day 0 of AZD1222 vaccination. Source of these receptors: an adult in good health.

The chain employs TRBV6-5 and TRBJ2-1; possibly TRBD2 for D (6 bases). V was trimmed by 6 bases and J by 9 bases, leaving 21 bases between them. CDR1 is MNHEY, CDR2 SVGAGI, per germline. This CDR3 region has 15 residues. The CDR3 DNA is TGTGCCAGCAGCAGCCCGGGACTCCCAGATGGTGAGCAGTTCTTC. It encodes CASSSPGLPDGEQFF.

The genes are TRBV3-1 (or the pseudogene TRBV3-2) and TRBJ1-4; D gene unclear. The CDR3 totals 15 residues. The ends were cut back, 5 bases at V and 5 bases at J, with 15 bases in the middle. The germline V gene encodes CDR1 LGHDT and CDR2 YNNKEL (reference sequence). CDR3 in amino acids: CASSTRHSPNEKLFF. In nucleotides, the CDR3 is TGTGCCAGCAGCACCCGCCACAGCCCAAATGAAAAACTGTTTTTT.

J is TRBJ2-3 and V is TRBV18; 9 positions agree with TRBD1. Per germline, CDR1 KGHSH and CDR2 LQKENI. The CDR3 sequence is 14 residues long. V lost 5 bases to trimming and J lost 3 bases; unmatched junction nucleotides: 3. DNA for the CDR3: TGTGCCAGCTCATTGGGACAGGGAACAGATACGCAGTATTTT. Encoded protein: CASSLGQGTDTQYF.

This clone was found once. CDR3 sequence (DNA): TGTGCCAGCTCACCACTGGACCAAGATACGCAGTATTTT. As protein: CASSPLDQDTQYF. The chain couples TRBV18 to TRBJ2-3; D gene unclear. Trimming cost V 1 base and J 5 bases, with 7 bases left between them. This CDR3 contains 13 residues. Germline V gene lookup returns CDR1 KGHSH and CDR2 LQKENI.

The CDR3 nucleotides read TGTGCCAGCAGCGTATTGGGGGGGCGCACAGATACGCAGTATTTT. This codes for CASSVLGGRTDTQYF. The V and J genes are TRBV9 and TRBJ2-3; possibly TRBD2 for D (7 bases). V was clipped by 1 base and J by 1 base, with 10 bases between them. CDR1 and CDR2 (germline): SGDLS, YYNGEE. This CDR3 is 15 amino acids long.

The chain employs TRBV19 and TRBJ1-2, with 8 bases lining up with TRBD1. Germline V gene lookup returns CDR1 LNHDA and CDR2 SQIVND (reference sequence). The length of the CDR3 is 15 residues. Trimming took 2 bases from V and 4 from J; bases not matched to a gene: 6. CDR3 amino acids: CASSIRVGTGYGYTF. CDR3 bases: TGTGCCAGTAGTATAAGAGTAGGGACAGGCTATGGCTACACCTTC. Variable domain in full (rest from reference TRBV19 and TRBJ1-2): DGGITQSPKYLFRKEGQNVTLSCEQNLNHDAMYWYRQDPGQGLRLIYYSQIVNDFQKGDIAEGYSVSREKKESFPLTVTSAQKNPTAFYLCASSIRVGTGYGYTFGSGTRLTVV.

In regard to this clone: Here the CDR3 omits its conserved ending phenylalanine or tryptophan, so a read error is the likely source. It is unclear where the CDR3 begins or ends on the DNA, so no DNA is shown, and the CDR3 is as TCRdb lists it. The chain links TRBV12-3 or TRBV12-4 to TRBJ1-3. Including both end residues, the CDR3 is 11 amino acids long. The chain's CDR3 is CASSRHQGPEL.

The chain recombines TRBV11-2 with TRBJ1-2; tentative D call: TRBD1 (5 bases). Trimming left V 6 bases short and J 3 bases short, with 26 bases between. This CDR3 is 18 amino acids long. Per germline, CDR1 SGHAT and CDR2 FQNNGV. The CDR3 region has the DNA TGTGCCAGCAGGGTCACGAGGGGTCTCTACGATAAATACTATGGCTACACCTTC. The encoded protein is CASRVTRGLYDKYYGYTF.

This chain links TRBV7-8 with TRBJ1-4, with D unclear. Germline lookup yields CDR1 SGHVS and CDR2 FQNEAQ. Between the trimmed V and J ends, which lost 5 bases and 0 bases, there was a span of 4 bases. The CDR3 spans 13 residues. CDR3 protein: CASSRATNEKLFF. The DNA for the CDR3 is TGTGCCAGCAGCCGCGCAACTAATGAAAAACTGTTTTTT.

The gene calls are TRBV4-2 and TRBJ1-1; D gene ambiguous. Germline CDR1 LGHNA, CDR2 YNFKEQ. V shed 1 base and J shed 4 bases, with 13 bases lying between them. CDR3 length equals 15 residues. CDR3 amino acids: CASSQGVFMGTEAFF. CDR3 bases: TGTGCCAGCAGCCAAGGGGTCTTCATGGGCACTGAAGCTTTCTTT.

The chain combines TRBV19 with TRBJ1-2, with D hard to call. Germline lookup yields CDR1 LNHDA and CDR2 SQIVND (reference sequence). The CDR3 covers 12 residues. The V end lost 10 bases, the J end lost 1 base, and 10 bases lay between the germline ends. The CDR3 nucleotides are TGTGCCACATTGGGGTTTAACTATGGCTACACCTTC. Its protein is CATLGFNYGYTF.

The count of this clone is one. The chain uses TRBV9 and TRBJ1-4, with 8 positions matching TRBD1. This CDR3 has 16 residues. Germline trimming cut 3 bases from V and 6 bases from J; bases unmatched to any gene: 10. Germline V CDR1 and CDR2: SGDLS, YYNGEE. The chain's CDR3 is CASSAERQGWDEKLFF. The DNA for the CDR3 is TGTGCCAGCAGCGCAGAAAGACAGGGGTGGGATGAAAAACTGTTTTTT.

The V and J genes are TRBV7-9 and TRBJ1-1; D call uncertain. Between the trimmed V and J ends, which lost 5 bases and 1 base, there was a span of 8 bases. Germline values: CDR1 SEHNR, CDR2 FQNEAQ (reference sequence). CDR3 length: 13 amino acids. The CDR3 region has the DNA TGTGCCAGCAGCACAACAGCGAACACTGAAGCTTTCTTT. This translates into CASSTTANTEAFF.

V usage is TRBV6-2 or TRBV6-3 and J usage is TRBJ1-5; D is perhaps TRBD1 (6 bases). Germline assignment: CDR1 MNHEY and CDR2 SVGEGT. V lost 2 bases, J lost 0 bases, and 8 bases lay in between. CDR3 size: 15 residues. CDR3 DNA: TGTGCCAGCAGTTACGTGGGACATAGCAATCAGCCCCAGCATTTT. It is translated as CASSYVGHSNQPQHF.